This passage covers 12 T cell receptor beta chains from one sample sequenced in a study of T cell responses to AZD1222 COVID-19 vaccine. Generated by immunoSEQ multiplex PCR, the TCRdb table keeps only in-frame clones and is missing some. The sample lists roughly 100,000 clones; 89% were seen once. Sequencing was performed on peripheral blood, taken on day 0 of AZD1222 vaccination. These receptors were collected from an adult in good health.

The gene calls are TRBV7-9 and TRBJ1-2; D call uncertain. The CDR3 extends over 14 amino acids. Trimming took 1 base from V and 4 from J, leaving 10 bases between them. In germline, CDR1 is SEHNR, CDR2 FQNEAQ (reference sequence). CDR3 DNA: TGTGCCAGCAGCTTAGGCGGCCTCTTCTATGGCTACACCTTC. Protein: CASSLGGLFYGYTF.

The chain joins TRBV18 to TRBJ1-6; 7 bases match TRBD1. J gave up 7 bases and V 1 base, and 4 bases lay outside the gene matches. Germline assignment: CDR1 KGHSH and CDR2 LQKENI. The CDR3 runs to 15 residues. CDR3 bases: TGTGCCAGCTCACCACTCCGGGACAGAAATTCACCCCTCCACTTT. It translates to CASSPLRDRNSPLHF. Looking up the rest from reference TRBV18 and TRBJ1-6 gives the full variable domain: NAGVMQNPRHLVRRRGQEARLRCSPMKGHSHVYWYRQLPEEGLKFMVYLQKENIIDESGMPKERFSAEFPKEGPSILRIQQVVRGDSAAYFCASSPLRDRNSPLHFGNGTRLTVT.

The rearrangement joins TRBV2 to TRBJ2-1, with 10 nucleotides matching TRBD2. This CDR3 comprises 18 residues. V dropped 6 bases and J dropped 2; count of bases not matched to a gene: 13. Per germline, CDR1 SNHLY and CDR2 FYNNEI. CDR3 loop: CASRRDILAGGAYNEQFF. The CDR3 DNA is TGTGCCAGCAGGAGGGACATATTAGCGGGGGGAGCCTACAATGAGCAGTTCTTC.

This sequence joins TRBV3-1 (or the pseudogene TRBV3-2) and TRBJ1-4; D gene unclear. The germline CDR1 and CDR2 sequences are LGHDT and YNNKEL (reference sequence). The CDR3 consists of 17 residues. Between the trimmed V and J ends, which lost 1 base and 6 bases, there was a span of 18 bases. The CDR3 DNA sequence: TGTGCCAGCAGCCAAGTGAACAGAAAAAAGGAGGATGAAAAACTGTTTTTT. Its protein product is CASSQVNRKKEDEKLFF.

CDR3 amino acids: CASSQDPARTEAFF. DNA of the CDR3: TGTGCCAGCAGCCAGGACCCGGCGAGGACTGAAGCTTTCTTT. The chain uses TRBV5-5 and TRBJ1-1; no reliable D call. This CDR3 comprises 14 residues. The V gene's germline CDR1 is SGHKS and CDR2 YYEKEE (reference sequence). Trimming pared 4 bases from V and 5 bases from J, leaving 15 bases between.

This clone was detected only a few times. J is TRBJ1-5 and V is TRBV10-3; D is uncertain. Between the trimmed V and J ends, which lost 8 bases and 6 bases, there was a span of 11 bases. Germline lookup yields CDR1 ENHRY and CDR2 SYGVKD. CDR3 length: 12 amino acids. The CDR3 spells CAIPPFAQPQHF. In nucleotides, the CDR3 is TGTGCCATCCCCCCATTCGCTCAGCCCCAGCATTTT.

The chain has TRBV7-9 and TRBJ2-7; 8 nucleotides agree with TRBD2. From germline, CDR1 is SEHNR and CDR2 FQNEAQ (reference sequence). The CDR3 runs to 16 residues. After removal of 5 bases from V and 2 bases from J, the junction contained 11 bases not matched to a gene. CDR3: CASSRGGGHQTYEQYF. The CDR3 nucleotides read TGTGCCAGCAGCCGGGGGGGCGGACACCAAACCTACGAGCAGTACTTC.

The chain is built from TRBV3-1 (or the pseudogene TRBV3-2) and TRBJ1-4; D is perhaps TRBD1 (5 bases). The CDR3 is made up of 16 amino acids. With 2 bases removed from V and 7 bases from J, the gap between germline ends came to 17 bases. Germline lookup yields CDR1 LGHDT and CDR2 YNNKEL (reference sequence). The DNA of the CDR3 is TGTGCCAGCAGCCAATGGGACGGTCCCGCTCCTGAAAAACTGTTTTTT. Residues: CASSQWDGPAPEKLFF.

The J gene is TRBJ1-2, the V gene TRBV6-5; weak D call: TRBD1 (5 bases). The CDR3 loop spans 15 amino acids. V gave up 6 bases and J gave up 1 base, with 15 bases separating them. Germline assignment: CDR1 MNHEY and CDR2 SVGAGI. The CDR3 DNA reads TGTGCCAGCAGCCTCCGGGGGATACTTAACTATGGCTACACCTTC. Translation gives CASSLRGILNYGYTF.

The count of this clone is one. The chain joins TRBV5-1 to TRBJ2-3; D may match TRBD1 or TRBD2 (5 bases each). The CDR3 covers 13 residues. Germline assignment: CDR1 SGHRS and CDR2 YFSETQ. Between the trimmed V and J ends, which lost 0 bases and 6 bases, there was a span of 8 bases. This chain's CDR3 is CASSLGGVDTQYF. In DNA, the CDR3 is TGCGCCAGCAGCTTGGGAGGGGTCGATACGCAGTATTTT.

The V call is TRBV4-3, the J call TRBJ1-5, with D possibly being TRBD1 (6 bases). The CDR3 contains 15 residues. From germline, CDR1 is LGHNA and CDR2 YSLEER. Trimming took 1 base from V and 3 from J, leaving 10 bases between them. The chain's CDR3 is CASSQGDKANQPQHF. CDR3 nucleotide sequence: TGCGCCAGCAGCCAAGGGGACAAAGCCAATCAGCCCCAGCATTTT.

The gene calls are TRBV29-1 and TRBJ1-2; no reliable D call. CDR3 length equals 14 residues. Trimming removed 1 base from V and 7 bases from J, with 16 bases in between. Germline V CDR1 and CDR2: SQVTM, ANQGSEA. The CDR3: CSVEGQFGVGGYTF. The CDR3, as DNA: TGCAGCGTTGAAGGCCAATTCGGGGTGGGTGGCTACACCTTC.